Presented here are 30 T cell receptor beta chains from one specimen sequenced in a study of radiotherapy plus CTLA-4 blockade in lung cancer. Libraries were prepared by immunoSEQ multiplex PCR; TCRdb keeps only in-frame clonotypes and omits some of them. There are about 28,000 clones in the sample; around 80% occur only once, and 6% to 8% lies in the top ten. Sequencing was performed on peripheral blood, taken from a patient treated with radiotherapy plus ipilimumab. The receptor set was obtained from a human donor with non-small cell lung cancer who had stable disease on radiotherapy plus ipilimumab.

This sequence joins TRBV10-3 and TRBJ2-1, with 14 bases matching TRBD2. Losses at the gene ends were 6 bases for V and 7 bases for J; bases not matched to a gene: 2. The CDR3 runs 14 residues. The V gene's germline CDR1 is ENHRY and CDR2 SYGVKD. The CDR3, as DNA: TGTGCCATCAGGGGGACTAGCGGGGGTAATGAGCAGTTCTTC. This gives the protein CAIRGTSGGNEQFF.

This clone was observed a handful of times. V gene TRBV19 combines with J gene TRBJ2-5; no firm D call. Between the trimmed V and J ends, which lost 6 bases and 1 base, there was a span of 9 bases. This CDR3 has 13 amino acids. Germline V gene lookup returns CDR1 LNHDA and CDR2 SQIVND (reference sequence). Here the CDR3 reads CASSKVFQETQYF. In DNA form, the CDR3 reads TGTGCCAGTAGCAAGGTATTCCAAGAGACCCAGTACTTC.

This sequence joins TRBV13 and TRBJ1-2, with a tentative D call TRBD1 (6 bases). CDR3 length equals 15 residues. V was pared by 5 bases and J by 8 bases, with 21 bases between. From germline, CDR1 is PRHDT and CDR2 FYEKMQ (reference sequence). The CDR3 DNA sequence: TGTGCCAGCAGCCCGGGGCGGGGGGGCCGGAGAGGCTACACCTTC. Translation gives CASSPGRGGRRGYTF.

This clone was found a few times. The V gene is TRBV7-6, the J gene TRBJ2-7; 8 bases are a match to TRBD1. Trimming removed 0 bases from V and 2 bases from J; junction bases left unmatched: 3. Per germline, CDR1 SGHVS and CDR2 FNYEAQ. This CDR3 has 15 residues. The CDR3 DNA follows: TGTGCCAGCAGCTTAGCCCGGACAGGGCCCTACGAGCAGTACGTC. Protein product: CASSLARTGPYEQYV.

Regarding this clone: An end of the junction does not agree with germline; a read error may underlie this. The rearrangement joins TRBV10-3 to TRBJ2-3; 10 nucleotides agree with TRBD2. CDR1 is ENHRY, CDR2 SYGVKD, per germline. The CDR3 has 15 amino acids. CDR3 residues: CAISQSSGGGDTQYF. CDR3 in DNA: TGTGCCATCAGTCAGTCTAGCGGGGGTGGAGATACGCAGTATTTT.

The chain couples TRBV10-3 to TRBJ1-5, with 10 bases fitting TRBD1. Germline V gene sequence: CDR1 ENHRY, CDR2 SYGVKD. The CDR3 runs to 16 residues. V was pared by 3 bases and J by 4 bases, with 6 bases of the junction left unmatched. CDR3 coding DNA: TGTGCCATCAGTGACCCCATGGGACAGGGGAATCAGCCCCAGCATTTT. It encodes CAISDPMGQGNQPQHF.

The chain employs TRBV28 and TRBJ1-6, with D possibly being TRBD1 (5 bases). Germline lookup yields CDR1 MDHEN and CDR2 SYDVKM. The germline V and J ends were trimmed by 2 bases and 10 bases, with 21 bases remaining between them. This CDR3 is built from 17 residues. CDR3 DNA: TGTGCCAGCAGTTTACGGGCACAGCAGGGCCGTCGGTCACCCCTCCACTTT. Amino acids: CASSLRAQQGRRSPLHF.

V and J are TRBV7-6 and TRBJ2-3; D gene unclear. The CDR3 is 14 residues long. CDR1 and CDR2 from the germline V gene are SGHVS and FNYEAQ. Trimming took off 5 bases at V and 1 base at J, with 10 bases between the two ends. The CDR3 is CASSPRLGTDTQYF. The CDR3 region has the DNA TGTGCCAGCAGCCCCCGACTGGGCACAGATACGCAGTATTTT.

This chain links TRBV9 with TRBJ2-3, with TRBD1 identical over 9 bases. V shed 1 base and J 2 bases; nucleotides not matched to a gene: 5. Germline V lookup: CDR1 SGDLS, CDR2 YYNGEE. This CDR3 has 16 amino acids. Written as DNA, the CDR3 is TGTGCCAGCAGCGTAAGGACAGGGGTATACACAGATACGCAGTATTTT. It is translated as CASSVRTGVYTDTQYF.

The J gene is TRBJ2-3, the V gene TRBV6-5; no definite D call. CDR1 and CDR2 (germline): MNHEY, SVGAGI. V lost 4 bases and J lost 5, with 4 bases in between. The CDR3 length is 11 residues. This CDR3 is CASSFRDTQYF. In nucleotides, the CDR3 is TGTGCCAGCAGTTTCCGAGATACGCAGTATTTT.

The V and J genes are TRBV7-2 and TRBJ2-2; 9 nucleotides line up with TRBD2. Germline V gives CDR1 SGHTA, CDR2 FQGNSA. The CDR3 totals 16 residues. V dropped 4 bases and J dropped 1; count of bases not matched to a gene: 4. The CDR3 sequence: CASSSQAGGNTGELFF. CDR3 bases: TGTGCCAGCAGCTCCCAAGCGGGGGGGAACACCGGGGAGCTGTTTTTT.

The chain's CDR3 is CASSPRGQGGQPQHF. CDR3 DNA: TGTGCCAGCTCACCACGGGGTCAGGGTGGCCAGCCCCAGCATTTT. The chain combines TRBV18 with TRBJ1-5, with D perhaps TRBD1 (5 bases). Germline V CDR1 and CDR2: KGHSH, LQKENI. The CDR3 is 15 amino acids. Trimming cost V 1 base and J 7 bases, with 14 bases left between them.

The J gene is TRBJ1-2, the V gene TRBV2, with TRBD1 identical over 9 bases. J gave up 0 bases and V 6 bases, and 5 bases lay outside the gene matches. CDR1 and CDR2 (germline): SNHLY, FYNNEI. This CDR3 has 15 residues. This CDR3 is CASSADRGANYGYTF. Here the CDR3 DNA reads TGTGCCAGCAGCGCGGACAGGGGAGCTAACTATGGCTACACCTTC.

This clone was seen a handful of times. The chain combines TRBV7-8 with TRBJ2-3, with TRBD2 as a possible D gene (6 bases). CDR1 is SGHVS and CDR2 is FQNEAQ in the germline V gene. The length of the CDR3 is 18 residues. Trimming shortened V by 1 base and J by 0 bases, and 17 bases separated the two germline ends. The CDR3 DNA sequence: TGTGCCAGCAGCTTAGGTAGATTGGGGGGACCTAGCACAGATACGCAGTATTTT. Residues: CASSLGRLGGPSTDTQYF. The full variable domain, its missing parts supplied by reference TRBV7-8 and TRBJ2-3, is GAGVSQSPRYKVAKRGQDVALRCDPISGHVSLFWYQQALGQGPEFLTYFQNEAQLDKSGLPSDRFFAERPEGSVSTLKIQRTQQEDSAVYLCASSLGRLGGPSTDTQYFGPGTRLTVL.

The DNA for the CDR3 is TGTGCCATCAGTGGCAGACTATCTAGCACAGATACGCAGTATTTT. This sequence encodes CAISGRLSSTDTQYF. The chain uses TRBV10-3 and TRBJ2-3; TRBD2 might be the D (5 bases). This CDR3 is 15 amino acids long. CDR1 and CDR2 from the germline V gene are ENHRY and SYGVKD. Trimming removed 4 bases from V and 0 bases from J, with 11 bases in between.

The chain combines TRBV7-9 with TRBJ1-4; D is uncertain. CDR3 length: 15 residues. CDR1 is SEHNR and CDR2 is FQNEAQ in the germline V gene (reference sequence). With 5 bases removed from V and 7 bases from J, the gap between germline ends came to 17 bases. CDR3 nucleotides: TGTGCCAGCAGCCCGAGACCCCCTGGGGTTGAAAAACTGTTTTTT. This sequence encodes CASSPRPPGVEKLFF.

The chain is built from TRBV19 and TRBJ1-2; possibly TRBD1 for D (5 bases). The V end lost 7 bases, the J end lost 4 bases, and 16 bases lay between the germline ends. The CDR3 has 14 amino acids. The germline gives CDR1 LNHDA, CDR2 SQIVND (reference sequence). CDR3: CASTWAGLSYGYTF. DNA for the CDR3: TGTGCCAGTACCTGGGCAGGGCTTTCCTATGGCTACACCTTC.

V usage is TRBV9 and J usage is TRBJ1-1; D is ambiguous. The V end lost 4 bases, the J end lost 1 base, and 8 bases lay between the germline ends. Germline lookup yields CDR1 SGDLS and CDR2 YYNGEE. CDR3 length equals 13 residues. CDR3 amino acids: CASSRGPNTEAFF. For the CDR3, the DNA is TGTGCCAGCAGCCGTGGTCCGAACACTGAAGCTTTCTTT.

The CDR3 spells CASSYGGSHEQYF. The CDR3 DNA reads TGTGCCAGCAGCTACGGGGGATCCCACGAGCAGTACTTC. The chain joins TRBV7-6 to TRBJ2-7; tentative D call: TRBD2 (6 bases). The CDR3 is 13 residues long. Between the trimmed V and J ends, which lost 4 bases and 5 bases, there was a span of 12 bases. The germline CDR1 and CDR2 sequences are SGHVS and FNYEAQ.

V and J are TRBV5-1 and TRBJ1-6, with D possibly matching TRBD1 (6 bases). The length of the CDR3 is 14 residues. The V gene's germline CDR1 is SGHRS and CDR2 YFSETQ. Trimming removed 3 bases at V and 7 bases at J, with 11 bases between. In DNA form, the CDR3 reads TGCGCCAGCAGCTCCCAAGGACAGAATTCACCCCTCCACTTT. Protein: CASSSQGQNSPLHF.

The chain combines TRBV9 with TRBJ2-3; D not resolved. Germline CDR1 and CDR2: SGDLS and YYNGEE. This CDR3 is 14 amino acids long. V lost 4 bases and J lost 4, with 13 bases in between. This CDR3 reads CASSKRYRADTQYF. In nucleotides, the CDR3 is TGTGCCAGCAGCAAGAGATATCGGGCAGATACGCAGTATTTT.

This sequence joins TRBV18 and TRBJ1-5; D is uncertain. There are 15 residues in the CDR3. Trimming took 1 base from V and 1 from J, leaving 8 bases between them. Germline lookup yields CDR1 KGHSH and CDR2 LQKENI. The CDR3 sequence: CASSPREGSNQPQHF. The CDR3, as DNA: TGTGCCAGCTCACCACGTGAGGGCAGCAATCAGCCCCAGCATTTT. The full variable domain, in which reference TRBV18 and TRBJ1-5 provide the parts outside the CDR3, is NAGVMQNPRHLVRRRGQEARLRCSPMKGHSHVYWYRQLPEEGLKFMVYLQKENIIDESGMPKERFSAEFPKEGPSILRIQQVVRGDSAAYFCASSPREGSNQPQHFGDGTRLSIL.

This clone was detected a few times. The genes are TRBV19 and TRBJ1-3; possibly TRBD1 for D (6 bases). Between the trimmed V and J ends, which lost 2 bases and 4 bases, there was a span of 15 bases. The CDR3 is 16 residues long. Looked up from germline, CDR1 is LNHDA and CDR2 is SQIVND (reference sequence). The CDR3 protein is CASSIRPGTLGNTIYF. CDR3 nucleotides: TGTGCCAGTAGTATACGACCCGGGACACTGGGAAACACCATATATTTT.

The chain has TRBV18 and TRBJ1-1; D is unclear. The CDR3 extends over 15 amino acids. V was cut by 6 bases and J by 3 bases, with 17 bases left in between. Germline V CDR1 and CDR2: KGHSH, LQKENI. Here the CDR3 reads CASSLNGVRDTEAFF. The CDR3 region has the DNA TGTGCCAGCTCTCTAAACGGGGTCCGGGACACTGAAGCTTTCTTT. Based on the CDR3 plus reference TRBV18 and TRBJ1-1, the full variable domain is NAGVMQNPRHLVRRRGQEARLRCSPMKGHSHVYWYRQLPEEGLKFMVYLQKENIIDESGMPKERFSAEFPKEGPSILRIQQVVRGDSAAYFCASSLNGVRDTEAFFGQGTRLTVV.

Sample share makes this clone large. The rearrangement uses TRBV13 and TRBJ1-5; D ambiguous. Trimming pared 0 bases from V and 10 bases from J, leaving 13 bases between. The CDR3 runs to 14 residues. The germline gives CDR1 PRHDT, CDR2 FYEKMQ (reference sequence). The CDR3 DNA is TGTGCCAGCAGCTTAGGGCAAAGGGTAAGTCCCCAGCATTTT. Protein product: CASSLGQRVSPQHF.

This clone showed up just a few times. J is TRBJ2-1 and V is TRBV9, with 11 bases lining up with TRBD1. V was clipped by 5 bases and J by 3 bases; unmatched bases: 7. The CDR3 contains 16 residues. Germline V CDR1 and CDR2: SGDLS, YYNGEE. The CDR3 region is CASSSGGTGGYNEQFF. CDR3 nucleotide sequence: TGTGCCAGCAGTTCAGGGGGGACAGGGGGCTACAATGAGCAGTTCTTC. Full variable domain (rest looked up from reference TRBV9 and TRBJ2-1): DSGVTQTPKHLITATGQRVTLRCSPRSGDLSVYWYQQSLDQGLQFLIQYYNGEERAKGNILERFSAQQFPDLHSELNLSSLELGDSALYFCASSSGGTGGYNEQFFGPGTRLTVL.

J is TRBJ1-4 and V is TRBV6-1, with D possibly TRBD1 on 5 matching bases. This CDR3 has 13 amino acids. Per the germline V gene, CDR1 is MNHNS and CDR2 is SASEGT. Trimming stripped 11 bases from V and 6 bases from J, with 16 bases between. CDR3 nucleotide sequence: TGTGCCGGTGCCGGGGCGAGGGATGAAAAACTGTTTTTT. Its translation: CAGAGARDEKLFF.

The genes are TRBV19 and TRBJ1-3, with TRBD1 matching over 9 bases. Germline loops: CDR1 LNHDA, CDR2 SQIVND (reference sequence). The CDR3 spans 17 residues. V trimming: 5 bases; J trimming: 0 bases; junction bases outside the gene matches: 8. CDR3 residues: CASSLHRGHSSGNTIYF. In nucleotides, the CDR3 is TGTGCCAGTAGTCTACACAGGGGGCACAGCTCTGGAAACACCATATATTTT.

This clone has a handful of counts. The chain uses TRBV28 and TRBJ2-1, with 7 bases aligning to TRBD1. The CDR3 is 14 residues long. The V and J ends lost 5 bases and 4 bases, in that order; junction bases with no gene match: 5. CDR1 MDHEN and CDR2 SYDVKM come from the germline V gene. CDR3 in amino acids: CASSPPGQYNEQFF. The CDR3 DNA sequence: TGTGCCAGCAGTCCCCCGGGACAGTACAATGAGCAGTTCTTC.

The genes are TRBV6-1 and TRBJ1-3, with no clear D. The CDR3 loop spans 14 amino acids. Germline-derived CDR1 and CDR2 are MNHNS and SASEGT. V was clipped by 6 bases and J by 0 bases, with 9 bases between them. The DNA for the CDR3 is TGTGCCAGCAGGTCACGTTCCTCTGGAAACACCATATATTTT. Its translation is CASRSRSSGNTIYF.